Listed below are T cell receptor beta chains from one sample, sequenced in a study of T cells in Graves' hyperthyroidism and ophthalmopathy. TCRdb reprocessed the multiplex PCR reads with MiXCR, giving one entry per CDR3 protein. The table records 500,000 to 600,000 distinct CDR3 sequences, just under 20% of them present only once. The specimen sequenced was blood. The origin of the receptors is a man aged 40-55 years with Graves' ophthalmopathy. Each CDR3 is given with its conserved first and last residue. A D gene is named only where the DNA matches it firmly. A row's size may be missing; if present it is once, few, many or a size class.

J gene: TRBJ2-5; D gene: TRBD2; clone size: few; V gene: TRBV7-8; CDR3 DNA: TGTGCCAGCAGCCTACAGCGTTGGGAGGGTGCCCAAGAGACCCAGTACTTC; CDR3 protein: CASSLQRWEGAQETQYF
J gene: TRBJ1-1; D gene: TRBD1; clone size: many; V gene: TRBV6-1; CDR3 DNA: TGTGCCAGCATTCCGGGGACAGGGGTGAACACTGAAGCTTTCTTT; CDR3 protein: CASIPGTGVNTEAFF
J gene: TRBJ2-1; D gene: TRBD2; clone size: NA; V gene: TRBV27; CDR3 DNA: TGTGCCAGCAGTTTATCAGGTAGCGGGAGGTACAATGAGCAGTTCTTC; CDR3 protein: CASSLSGSGRYNEQFF
J gene: TRBJ2-7; D gene: TRBD1; clone size: many; V gene: TRBV2; CDR3 DNA: TGTGCCAGCAGTGGGACAGGGACGGGCTACGAGCAGTACTTC; CDR3 protein: CASSGTGTGYEQYF
J gene: TRBJ2-2; D gene: NA; clone size: NA; V gene: TRBV5-1; CDR3 DNA: TGCGCCAGCAGCGGCCAGGGAGGCACCGCCGGGGAGCTGTTTTTT; CDR3 protein: CASSGQGGTAGELFF
J gene: TRBJ1-2; D gene: NA; clone size: once; V gene: TRBV18; CDR3 DNA: TGTGCCAGCTCACCAGCGTTACGGGCCTCAGGCTATGGCTACACCTTC; CDR3 protein: CASSPALRASGYGYTF
J gene: TRBJ1-2; D gene: NA; clone size: many; V gene: TRBV30; CDR3 DNA: TGTGCCTGGAGTTCGGACAGCCAGGGAGGCTACACCTTC; CDR3 protein: CAWSSDSQGGYTF
J gene: TRBJ2-1; D gene: NA; clone size: many; V gene: TRBV24-1; CDR3 DNA: TGTGCCACCAGTGACGTTTGGGGGTACAATGAGCAGTTCTTC; CDR3 protein: CATSDVWGYNEQFF
J gene: TRBJ2-3; D gene: TRBD2; clone size: NA; V gene: TRBV7-9; CDR3 DNA: TGTGCCAGCAACCTGGGACTAGCGGGCGGAGATACGCAGTATTTT; CDR3 protein: CASNLGLAGGDTQYF
J gene: TRBJ1-4; D gene: NA; clone size: many; V gene: TRBV6-1; CDR3 DNA: TGTGCCACGCGATTGCACGGCGGGAGAAGTAATGAAAAACTGTTTTTT; CDR3 protein: CATRLHGGRSNEKLFF
J gene: TRBJ1-5; D gene: NA; clone size: many; V gene: TRBV24-1; CDR3 DNA: TGTGCCACCAGTGATTCCGGATACATACAGCCCCAGCATTTT; CDR3 protein: CATSDSGYIQPQHF
J gene: TRBJ2-7; D gene: NA; clone size: few; V gene: TRBV20-1; CDR3 DNA: TGCAGTGCTAGAGCCAGGAAGGGCTACGAGCAGTACTTC; CDR3 protein: CSARARKGYEQYF
J gene: TRBJ2-3; D gene: NA; clone size: many; V gene: TRBV7-2; CDR3 DNA: TGTGCCAGCAGCTTCTACGCTGGAGCAGATACGCAGTATTTT; CDR3 protein: CASSFYAGADTQYF
J gene: TRBJ1-2; D gene: NA; clone size: many; V gene: TRBV20-1; CDR3 DNA: TGCAGTGCTGGGGGACCAAATTATGGCTACACCTTC; CDR3 protein: CSAGGPNYGYTF
J gene: TRBJ2-2; D gene: NA; clone size: few; V gene: TRBV20-1; CDR3 DNA: TGCAGTGCCTTACCAGAGAACACCGGGGAGCTGTTTTTT; CDR3 protein: CSALPENTGELFF
J gene: TRBJ2-1; D gene: NA; clone size: NA; V gene: TRBV5-1; CDR3 DNA: TGCGCCAGCAGCTTTACAGATACCAATGAGCAGTTCTTC; CDR3 protein: CASSFTDTNEQFF
J gene: TRBJ2-2; D gene: TRBD1; clone size: many; V gene: TRBV6-1; CDR3 DNA: TGTGCCAGCAGTCCTCCGACAGGGAGTAACACCGGGGAGCTGTTTTTT; CDR3 protein: CASSPPTGSNTGELFF
J gene: TRBJ1-1; D gene: NA; clone size: NA; V gene: TRBV3-1; CDR3 DNA: TGTGCCAGCAGCCAAGATTGGGCCACTGAAGCTTTCTTT; CDR3 protein: CASSQDWATEAFF